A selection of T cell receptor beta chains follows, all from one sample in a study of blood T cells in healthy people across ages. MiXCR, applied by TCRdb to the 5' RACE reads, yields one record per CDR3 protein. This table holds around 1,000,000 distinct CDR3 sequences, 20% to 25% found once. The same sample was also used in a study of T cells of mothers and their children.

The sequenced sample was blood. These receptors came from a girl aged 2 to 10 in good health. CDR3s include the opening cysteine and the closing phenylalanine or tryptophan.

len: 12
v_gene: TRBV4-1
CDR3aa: CASGRGDYGYTF

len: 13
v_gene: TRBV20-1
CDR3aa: CSALGTDSYEQYF

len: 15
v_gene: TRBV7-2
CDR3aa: CASSLEGGQNEKLFF

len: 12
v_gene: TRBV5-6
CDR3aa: CASSFLEAEAFF

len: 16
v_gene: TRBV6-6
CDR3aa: CASTKGLAGWEETQYF

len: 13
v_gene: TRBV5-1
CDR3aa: CASSWRGGTEAFF

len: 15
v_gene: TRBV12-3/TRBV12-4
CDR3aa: CSSRRTMFKQETQYF

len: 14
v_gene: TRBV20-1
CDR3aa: CSARDRTGLKTQYF

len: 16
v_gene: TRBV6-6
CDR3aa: CASSYFWIIAKNIQYF

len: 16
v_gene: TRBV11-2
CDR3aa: CASSFVPNRGPYEQYF

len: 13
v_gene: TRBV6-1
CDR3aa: CASSRTSRDTIYF

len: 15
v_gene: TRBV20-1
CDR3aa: CSAWNPGTGEAEAFF

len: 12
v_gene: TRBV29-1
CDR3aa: CSADQRVGELFF

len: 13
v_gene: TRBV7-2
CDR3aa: CASSNERDYEQYF